This T cell receptor beta chain stems from a study of shared clonotypes between healthy human individuals. Study observations and caveats: Estimated richness values were generally larger in naive subsets than in memory subsets.

With respect to this clone: No antigen is known for it.

Deep-level settings were used for running the assay. This table comes from immunoSEQ multiplex PCR, and its TCRdb copy is limited to in-frame clones, with some not included. The table lists some 2 million clones, less than 95% of them singletons. This CDR3 comprises 16 residues. Germline-derived CDR1 and CDR2 are SGDLS and YYNGEE. Trimming cost V 2 bases and J 0 bases, with 9 bases left between them. CD45RO-negative cells were positively selected for CCR7, leaving out terminally differentiated effector memory CD45RA+ cells. The healthy adult donors were HIV-negative and reported no recent acute infections or vaccinations.

The rearrangement links TRBV9 to TRBJ2-6, with TRBD2 as a possible D gene (5 bases). This clonotype was sampled from a man younger than 35 in good health. The specimen sequenced was naive CD8+ T cells sorted from blood. The CDR3 protein is CASSVFGSSGANVLTF. The CDR3 DNA reads TGTGCCAGCAGCGTCTTTGGGAGCTCTGGGGCCAACGTCCTGACTTTC.